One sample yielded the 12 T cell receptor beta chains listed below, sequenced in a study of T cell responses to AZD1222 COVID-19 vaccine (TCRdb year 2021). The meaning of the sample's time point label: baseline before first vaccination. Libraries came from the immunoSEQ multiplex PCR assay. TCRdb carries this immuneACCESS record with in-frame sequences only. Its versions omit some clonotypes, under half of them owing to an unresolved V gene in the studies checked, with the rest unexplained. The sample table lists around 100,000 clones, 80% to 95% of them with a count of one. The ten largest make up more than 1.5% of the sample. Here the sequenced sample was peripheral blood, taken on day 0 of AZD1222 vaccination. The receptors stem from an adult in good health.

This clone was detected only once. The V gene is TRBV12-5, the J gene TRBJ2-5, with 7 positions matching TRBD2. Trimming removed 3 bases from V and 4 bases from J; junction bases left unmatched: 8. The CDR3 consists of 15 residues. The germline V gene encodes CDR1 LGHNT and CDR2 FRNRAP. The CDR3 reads CASGFDGRSGETQYF. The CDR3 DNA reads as TGTGCTAGTGGTTTTGACGGGAGGAGTGGAGAGACCCAGTACTTC.

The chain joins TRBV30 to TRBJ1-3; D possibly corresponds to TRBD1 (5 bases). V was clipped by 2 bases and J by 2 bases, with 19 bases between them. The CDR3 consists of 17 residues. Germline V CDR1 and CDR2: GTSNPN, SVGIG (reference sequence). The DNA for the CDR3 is TGTGCCTGGAGTATAACCGGGCCTCCAGGGCCTGGAAACACCATATATTTT. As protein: CAWSITGPPGPGNTIYF.

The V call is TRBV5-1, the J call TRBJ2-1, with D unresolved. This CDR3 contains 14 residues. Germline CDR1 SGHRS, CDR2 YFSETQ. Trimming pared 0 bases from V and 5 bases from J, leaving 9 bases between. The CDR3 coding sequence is TGCGCCAGCAGCTTGGGGCAGACCAACAATGAGCAGTTCTTC. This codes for CASSLGQTNNEQFF.

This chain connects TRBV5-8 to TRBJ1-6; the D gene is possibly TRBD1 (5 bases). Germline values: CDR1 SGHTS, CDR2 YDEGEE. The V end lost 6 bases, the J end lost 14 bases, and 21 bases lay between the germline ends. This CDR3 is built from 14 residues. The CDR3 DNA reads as TGTGCCAGCAACAACCGCCGGGGGACGGGCACCCTCCACTTT. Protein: CASNNRRGTGTLHF.

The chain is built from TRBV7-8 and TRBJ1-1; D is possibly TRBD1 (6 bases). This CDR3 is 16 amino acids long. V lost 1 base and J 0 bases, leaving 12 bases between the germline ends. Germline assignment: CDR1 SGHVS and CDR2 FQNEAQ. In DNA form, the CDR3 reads TGTGCCAGCAGCTTAGTACAGGGCTCGGTGAACACTGAAGCTTTCTTT. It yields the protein CASSLVQGSVNTEAFF.

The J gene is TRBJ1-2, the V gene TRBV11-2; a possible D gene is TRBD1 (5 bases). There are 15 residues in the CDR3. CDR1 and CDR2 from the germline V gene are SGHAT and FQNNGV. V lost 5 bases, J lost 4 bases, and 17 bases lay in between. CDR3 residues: CASSADRQITYGYTF. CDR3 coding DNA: TGTGCCAGCAGCGCCGATCGACAGATTACCTATGGCTACACCTTC.

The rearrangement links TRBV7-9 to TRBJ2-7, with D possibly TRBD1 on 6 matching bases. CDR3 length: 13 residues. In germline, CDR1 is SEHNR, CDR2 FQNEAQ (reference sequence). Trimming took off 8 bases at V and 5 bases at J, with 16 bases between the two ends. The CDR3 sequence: CASANGGVDEQYF. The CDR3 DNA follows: TGTGCCAGCGCGAATGGGGGCGTTGACGAGCAGTACTTC.

DNA for the CDR3: TGTGCCAGTAGCGGACTAGCGGCCTACAATGAGCAGTTCTTC. This sequence encodes CASSGLAAYNEQFF. The chain recombines TRBV19 with TRBJ2-1, with 10 bases aligning to TRBD2. Looked up from germline, CDR1 is LNHDA and CDR2 is SQIVND (reference sequence). Losses at the gene ends were 6 bases for V and 2 bases for J; bases not matched to a gene: 1. This CDR3 contains 14 residues.

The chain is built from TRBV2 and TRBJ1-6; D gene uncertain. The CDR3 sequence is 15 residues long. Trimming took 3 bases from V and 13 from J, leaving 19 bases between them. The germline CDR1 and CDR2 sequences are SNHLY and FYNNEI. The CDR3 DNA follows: TGTGCCAGCAGTGAGTCCGGACTCCGGAGGACGCCCCTCCACTTT. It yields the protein CASSESGLRRTPLHF. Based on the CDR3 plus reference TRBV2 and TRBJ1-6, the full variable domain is EPEVTQTPSHQVTQMGQEVILRCVPISNHLYFYWYRQILGQKVEFLVSFYNNEISEKSEIFDDQFSVERPDGSNFTLKIRSTKLEDSAMYFCASSESGLRRTPLHFGNGTRLTVT.

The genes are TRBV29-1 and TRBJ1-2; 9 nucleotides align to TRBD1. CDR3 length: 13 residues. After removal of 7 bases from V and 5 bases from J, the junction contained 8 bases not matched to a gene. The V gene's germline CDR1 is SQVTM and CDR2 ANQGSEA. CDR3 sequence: CSAGTGPDYGYTF. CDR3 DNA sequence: TGCAGCGCTGGGACAGGGCCTGATTATGGCTACACCTTC.

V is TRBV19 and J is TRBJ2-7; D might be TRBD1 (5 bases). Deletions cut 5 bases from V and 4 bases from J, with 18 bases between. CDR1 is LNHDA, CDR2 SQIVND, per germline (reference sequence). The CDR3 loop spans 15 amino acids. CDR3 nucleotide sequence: TGTGCCAGTAGTCCCAGGGCAGGGTCAGTATACGAGCAGTACTTC. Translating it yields CASSPRAGSVYEQYF.

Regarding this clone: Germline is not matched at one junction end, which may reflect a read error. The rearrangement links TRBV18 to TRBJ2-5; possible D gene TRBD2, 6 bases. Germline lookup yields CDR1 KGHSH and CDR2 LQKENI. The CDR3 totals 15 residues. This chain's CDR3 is CASSPRDSSQETQYF. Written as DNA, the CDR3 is TGTGCCAGCTCGCCACGGGACTCATCTCAAGAGACCCAGTACTTC. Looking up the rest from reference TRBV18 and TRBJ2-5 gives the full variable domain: NAGVMQNPRHLVRRRGQEARLRCSPMKGHSHVYWYRQLPEEGLKFMVYLQKENIIDESGMPKERFSAEFPKEGPSILRIQQVVRGDSAAYFCASSPRDSSQETQYFGPGTRLLVL.